This TCR beta chain was sequenced during a study of T-cell memory formation after mild COVID-19 (dated by TCRdb to 2020 to 2023). Broadly, across the study: TCR sequence clusters from the two donors were largely donor specific. T-cell clones expanding and contracting after mild COVID-19 in two donors were tracked by longitudinal TCRalpha and TCRbeta repertoire sequencing. Two young, previously healthy adult volunteers made up the cohort, one male and one female. Results and caveats for the whole study, not just this receptor: Contracting CD4+ clones were located mainly in the CM and EM memory subsets, whereas CD8+ clones were found to be enriched in EMRA. The study covered only a couple of mild cases, and larger cohorts including severe cases with pre-infection samples were considered necessary. Balanced CD4/CD8 phenotypes were observed for clones contracting from day 15 to 85, whereas a bias towards CD4+ was observed for a second wave of clones expanding from day 15 to 37. Some responding clones were found in pre-infection memory, which suggests that pre-existing cross-reactive memory T cells took part in the SARS-CoV-2 response. SARS-CoV-2 specificity was not confirmed for the second-wave clones peaking on day 37.

Ficoll-Paque density gradient centrifugation was used to isolate PBMCs. Notes on this clonotype: No cognate antigen has been identified for it. The input lacks base qualities; no much larger clone sits a single base away.

The CDR3 spans 19 residues, from the cysteine through the phenylalanine. CDR3 DNA is the only sequence kept; it has 57 bases, read in frame from the first base. Taken from the germline V gene (reference sequence), the CDR1 and CDR2 loops are MNHNY and SVGAGI. V is trimmed back by 6 bases and J by 6 bases, and the junction contains 15 bases that no gene match accounts for. For sequencing, an Illumina NovaSeq 6000 was employed. cDNA libraries for TCRalpha and TCRbeta were prepared by 5'RACE using constant-segment primers, with sample barcodes and unique molecular identifiers added. RNA was extracted from every sample with Trizol reagent. The libraries were amplified in two PCR steps, and the second step added a second sample barcode and Illumina TruSeq adapters. The libraries were sequenced on an Illumina NovaSeq using 2 x 150 bp paired-end reads. The authors' pipeline ran thus. Reads were demultiplexed and collapsed into UMI-guided consensus sequences with migec v1.2.7. Using mixcr v2.1.11, UMI consensuses were aligned to TRA and TRB V and J templates and then assembled into clonotypes. Expanded or contracted clonotypes were those called significant by both edgeR and NoisET, with noise models trained on biological replicates. For edgeR calls, the thresholds were a false discovery rate-adjusted p below 0.01 and a log2 fold-change of 1. PCA with hierarchical clustering of max-normalized trajectories of the 1000 most abundant clonotypes was used as exploratory dynamics analysis. The CD4 or CD8 phenotype of responding clones was assigned using the separately sequenced CD4+ and CD8+ repertoires. TCRdb's own reprocessing of the public reads used fastp at Q25 and MiXCR and kept productive beta chains. Identical CDR3 proteins give one entry, which carries the most common genes and DNA. It is TCRdb's table, rather than the study itself, that gives the V and J calls and clone size. Across this sample there are about 49,000 distinct CDR3 sequences, with around a quarter seen only once. 35% to 50% of the sample is in the top ten clones.

Sequencing was carried out using PBMCs or a T cell subset sorted from them (not recorded which). The clonotype originates from a man between 18 and 35 years old who had mild COVID-19 (a few samples of this study predate the infection). The sample titles of this study are shuffled in the database, so cell type and time point are left out; the donor was told from shared clones. The chain is assembled from TRBV6-6 and TRBJ2-2; the junction holds 14 bases that match TRBD2. This receptor carries the CDR3 CASRAPLTSGGARAGELFF. The bases read TGTGCCAGCAGAGCTCCCCTGACTAGCGGGGGGGCGAGGGCCGGGGAGCTGTTTTTT.